The source of this T cell receptor (beta chain) is a study of T cell responses to AZD1222 COVID-19 vaccine. Points from the study as a whole: Repertoires were collected only later (after the peak T cell response had occurred).

The protocol was immunoSEQ multiplex PCR, while the TCRdb copy is restricted to in-frame clones and leaves out a portion. The table lists around 150,000 clones, roughly 90% of them singletons, with around 1.5% in the top ten. Of note for this clone: The target antigen is unknown.

This sequence originates from an adult in good health. Sample: peripheral blood, taken on day 0 of AZD1222 vaccination.

The CDR3 region has the DNA TGTGCCTGGAACTTCCCTCCGGGGACTGAAGCTTTCTTT. Translated: CAWNFPPGTEAFF. V and J are TRBV30 and TRBJ1-1; D uncertain. Trimming pared 4 bases from V and 5 bases from J, leaving 14 bases between. Germline CDR1 GTSNPN, CDR2 SVGIG (reference sequence). The CDR3 has 13 residues.